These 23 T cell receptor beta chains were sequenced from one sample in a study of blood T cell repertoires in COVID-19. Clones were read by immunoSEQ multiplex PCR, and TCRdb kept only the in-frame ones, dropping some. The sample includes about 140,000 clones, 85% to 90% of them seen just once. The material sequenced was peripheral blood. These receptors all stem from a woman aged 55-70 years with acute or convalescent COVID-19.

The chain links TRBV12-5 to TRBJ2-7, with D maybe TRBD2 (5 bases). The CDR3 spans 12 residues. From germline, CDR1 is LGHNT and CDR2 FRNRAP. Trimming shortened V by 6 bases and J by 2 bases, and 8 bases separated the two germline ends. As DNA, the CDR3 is TGTGCTAGTGGCTTCGGGACCTACGAGCAGTACTTC. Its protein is CASGFGTYEQYF.

DNA for the CDR3: TGCGCCAGCAGCCTCGGACATACTATACAAGAGACCCAGTACTTC. It yields the protein CASSLGHTIQETQYF. This rearrangement joins TRBV23-1 to TRBJ2-5; D perhaps matches TRBD1 (5 bases). TRBV23-1 is treated as an ORF (open reading frame) with a function not yet certain. This CDR3 comprises 15 residues. V was trimmed by 6 bases and J by 2 bases, leaving 16 bases between them.

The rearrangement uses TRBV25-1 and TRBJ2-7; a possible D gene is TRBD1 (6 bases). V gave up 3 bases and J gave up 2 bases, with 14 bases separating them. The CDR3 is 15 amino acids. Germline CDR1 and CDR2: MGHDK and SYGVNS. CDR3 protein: CASSEDSRPPYEQYF. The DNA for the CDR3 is TGTGCCAGCAGTGAGGACAGCCGACCTCCCTACGAGCAGTACTTC.

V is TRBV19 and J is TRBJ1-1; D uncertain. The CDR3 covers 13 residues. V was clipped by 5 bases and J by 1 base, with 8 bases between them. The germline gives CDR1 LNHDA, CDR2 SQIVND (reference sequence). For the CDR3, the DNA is TGTGCCAGTAGTCTAAAATCGAACACTGAAGCTTTCTTT. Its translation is CASSLKSNTEAFF.

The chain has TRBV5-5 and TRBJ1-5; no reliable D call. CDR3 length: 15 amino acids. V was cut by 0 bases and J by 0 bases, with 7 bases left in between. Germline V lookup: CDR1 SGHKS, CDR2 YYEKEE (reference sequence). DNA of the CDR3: TGTGCCAGCAGCTTGGACGGGTATAGCAATCAGCCCCAGCATTTT. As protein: CASSLDGYSNQPQHF.

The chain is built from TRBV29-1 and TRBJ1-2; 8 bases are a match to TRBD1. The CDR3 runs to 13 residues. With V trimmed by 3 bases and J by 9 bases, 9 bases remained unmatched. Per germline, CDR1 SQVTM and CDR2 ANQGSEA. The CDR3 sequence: CSVDGQGAGSYTF. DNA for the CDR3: TGCAGCGTTGACGGCCAGGGGGCTGGGAGCTACACCTTC.

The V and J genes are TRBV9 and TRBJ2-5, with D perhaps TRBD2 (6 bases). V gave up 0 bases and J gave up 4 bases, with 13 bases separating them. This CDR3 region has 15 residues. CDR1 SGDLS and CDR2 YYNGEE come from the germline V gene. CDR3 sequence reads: CASSVDPGAGETQYF. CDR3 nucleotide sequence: TGTGCCAGCAGCGTAGATCCGGGAGCCGGAGAGACCCAGTACTTC.

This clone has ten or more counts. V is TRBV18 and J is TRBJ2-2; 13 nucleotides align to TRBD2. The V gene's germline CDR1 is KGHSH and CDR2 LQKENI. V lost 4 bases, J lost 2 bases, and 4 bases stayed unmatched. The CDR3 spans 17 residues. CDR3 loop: CASSLGLAGANTGELFF. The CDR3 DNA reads TGTGCCAGCTCACTAGGACTAGCGGGGGCCAACACCGGGGAGCTGTTTTTT.

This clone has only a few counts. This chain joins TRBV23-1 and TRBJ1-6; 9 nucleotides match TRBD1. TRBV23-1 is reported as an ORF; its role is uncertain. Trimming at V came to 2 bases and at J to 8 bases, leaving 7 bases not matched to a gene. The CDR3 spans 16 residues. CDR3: CASSQPPGQGDSPLHF. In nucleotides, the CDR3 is TGCGCCAGCAGTCAACCCCCGGGACAGGGAGATTCACCCCTCCACTTT.

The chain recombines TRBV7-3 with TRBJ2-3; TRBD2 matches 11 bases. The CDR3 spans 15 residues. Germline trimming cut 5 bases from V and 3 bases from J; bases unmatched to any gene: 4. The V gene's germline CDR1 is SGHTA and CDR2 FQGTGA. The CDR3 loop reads CASSLAGGATDTQYF. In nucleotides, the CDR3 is TGTGCCAGCAGCCTAGCGGGGGGTGCGACAGATACGCAGTATTTT.

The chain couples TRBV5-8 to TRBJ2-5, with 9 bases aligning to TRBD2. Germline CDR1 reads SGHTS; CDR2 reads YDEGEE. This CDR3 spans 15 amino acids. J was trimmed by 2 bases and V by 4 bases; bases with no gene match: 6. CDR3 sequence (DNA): TGTGCCAGCAGCGCCCTGACTAGCGGACAAGAGACCCAGTACTTC. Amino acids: CASSALTSGQETQYF.

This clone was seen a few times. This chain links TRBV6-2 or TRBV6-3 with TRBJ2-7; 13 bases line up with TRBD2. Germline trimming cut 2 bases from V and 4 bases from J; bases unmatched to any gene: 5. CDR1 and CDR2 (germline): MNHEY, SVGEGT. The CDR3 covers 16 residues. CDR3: CASSYTGLAGEYEQYF. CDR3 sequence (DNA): TGTGCCAGCAGTTACACCGGACTAGCGGGGGAATACGAGCAGTACTTC.

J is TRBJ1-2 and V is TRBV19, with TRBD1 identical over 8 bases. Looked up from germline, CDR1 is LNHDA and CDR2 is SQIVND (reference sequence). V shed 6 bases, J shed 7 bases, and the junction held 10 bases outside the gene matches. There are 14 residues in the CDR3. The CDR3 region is CASRTTGGRVGYTF. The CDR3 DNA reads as TGTGCCAGTAGAACAACAGGGGGGAGGGTTGGCTACACCTTC.

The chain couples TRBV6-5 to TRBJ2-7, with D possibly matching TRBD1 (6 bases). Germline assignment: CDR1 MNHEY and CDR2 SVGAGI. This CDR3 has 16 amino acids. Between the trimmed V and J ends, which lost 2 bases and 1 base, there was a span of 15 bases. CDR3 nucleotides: TGTGCCAGCAGTTACAGGTTCTGGCAGGGGTCCTACGAGCAGTACTTC. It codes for CASSYRFWQGSYEQYF.

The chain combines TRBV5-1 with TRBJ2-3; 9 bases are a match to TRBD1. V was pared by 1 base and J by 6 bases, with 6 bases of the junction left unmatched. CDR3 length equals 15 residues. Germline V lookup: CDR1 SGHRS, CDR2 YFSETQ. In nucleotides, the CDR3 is TGCGCCAGCAGCTTGACAGGGGGCTCAGGGGATACGCAGTATTTT. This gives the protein CASSLTGGSGDTQYF.

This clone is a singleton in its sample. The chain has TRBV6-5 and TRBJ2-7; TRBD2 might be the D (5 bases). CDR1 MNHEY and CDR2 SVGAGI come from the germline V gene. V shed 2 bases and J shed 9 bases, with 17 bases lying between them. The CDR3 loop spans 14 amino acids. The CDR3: CASSYTPGGSGQYF. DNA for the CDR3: TGTGCCAGCAGTTACACCCCAGGAGGTAGTGGGCAGTACTTC.

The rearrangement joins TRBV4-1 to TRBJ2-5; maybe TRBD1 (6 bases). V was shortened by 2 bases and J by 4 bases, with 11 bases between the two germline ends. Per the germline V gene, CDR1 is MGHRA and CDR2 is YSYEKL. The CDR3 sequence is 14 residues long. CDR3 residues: CASSQRGGSETQYF. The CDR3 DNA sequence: TGCGCCAGCAGCCAACGAGGGGGTTCAGAGACCCAGTACTTC.

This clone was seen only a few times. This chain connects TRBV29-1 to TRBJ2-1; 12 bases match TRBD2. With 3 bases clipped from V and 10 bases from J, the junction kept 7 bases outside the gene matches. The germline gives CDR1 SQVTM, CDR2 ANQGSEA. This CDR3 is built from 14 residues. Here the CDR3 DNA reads TGCAGCGTTGAGCCACTAGCGGGGGGATCGGAGCAGTTCTTC. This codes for CSVEPLAGGSEQFF.

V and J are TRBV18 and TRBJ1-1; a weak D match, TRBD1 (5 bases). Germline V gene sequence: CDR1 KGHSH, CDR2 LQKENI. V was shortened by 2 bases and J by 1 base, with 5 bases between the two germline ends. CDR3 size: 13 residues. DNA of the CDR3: TGTGCCAGCTCACCAACAGGGAACACTGAAGCTTTCTTT. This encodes CASSPTGNTEAFF. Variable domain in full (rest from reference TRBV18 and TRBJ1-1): NAGVMQNPRHLVRRRGQEARLRCSPMKGHSHVYWYRQLPEEGLKFMVYLQKENIIDESGMPKERFSAEFPKEGPSILRIQQVVRGDSAAYFCASSPTGNTEAFFGQGTRLTVV.

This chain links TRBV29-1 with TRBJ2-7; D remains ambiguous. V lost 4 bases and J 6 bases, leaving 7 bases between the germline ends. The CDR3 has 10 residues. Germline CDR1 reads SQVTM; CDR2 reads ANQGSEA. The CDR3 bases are TGCAGCGTTGGAGGAACCGAGCAGTACTTC. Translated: CSVGGTEQYF.

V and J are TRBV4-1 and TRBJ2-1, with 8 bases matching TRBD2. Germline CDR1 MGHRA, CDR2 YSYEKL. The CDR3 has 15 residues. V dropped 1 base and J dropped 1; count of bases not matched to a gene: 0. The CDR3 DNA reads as TGCGCCAGCAGCCAAGCGGGAGGGTCCTACAATGAGCAGTTCTTC. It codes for CASSQAGGSYNEQFF.

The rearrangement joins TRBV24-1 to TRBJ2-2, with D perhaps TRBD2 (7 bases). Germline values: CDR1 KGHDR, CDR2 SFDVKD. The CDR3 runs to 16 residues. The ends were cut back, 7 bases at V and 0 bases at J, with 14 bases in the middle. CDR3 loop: CATSVWGGANTGELFF. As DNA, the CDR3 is TGTGCCACCAGCGTATGGGGGGGCGCGAACACCGGGGAGCTGTTTTTT.

The CDR3, as DNA: TGTGCCAGCAGCTTGCGACGGGGGAAGGAGACCCAGTACTTC. Its protein product is CASSLRRGKETQYF. V usage is TRBV7-9 and J usage is TRBJ2-5, with a possible D match to TRBD2 (6 bases). Germline assignment: CDR1 SEHNR and CDR2 FQNEAQ (reference sequence). The CDR3 totals 14 residues. With 3 bases removed from V and 5 bases from J, the gap between germline ends came to 13 bases.